The 10 T cell receptor beta chains below were found in one sample sequenced in a study of identical twins. TCRdb analysed the 5' RACE reads with MiXCR anew, one entry per CDR3 protein. Counted here are roughly 1.6 million distinct CDR3 sequences, roughly 35% occurring once; the ten biggest clones make up approximately 0.29%. Sequenced sample: cord blood. All receptors derive from a newborn girl in good health.

The V and J genes are TRBV5-1 and TRBJ2-7; the D is unclear. V was shortened by 0 bases and J by 2 bases, with 9 bases between the two germline ends. The CDR3 extends over 14 amino acids. Germline CDR1 and CDR2: SGHRS and YFSETQ. The CDR3 here is CASSLESGPYEQYF. In DNA, the CDR3 is TGCGCCAGCAGCTTGGAATCGGGCCCCTACGAGCAGTACTTC.

The chain is built from TRBV20-1 and TRBJ1-2; D perhaps matches TRBD1 (6 bases). The CDR3 extends over 13 amino acids. CDR1 DFQATT and CDR2 SNEGSKA come from the germline V gene (reference sequence). V was cut by 4 bases and J by 7 bases, with 16 bases left in between. The CDR3 is CSAIIGGSGGYTF. The CDR3 region has the DNA TGCAGTGCTATAATAGGGGGGTCGGGTGGCTACACCTTC.

This clonotype was counted only a few times. As DNA, the CDR3 is TGCAGTGCTTCGACTAGTCCGAACTACAATGAGCAGTTCTTC. This codes for CSASTSPNYNEQFF. This chain joins TRBV20-1 and TRBJ2-1, with TRBD2 as a possible D gene (6 bases). The CDR3 totals 14 residues. V lost 5 bases and J 3 bases, leaving 14 bases between the germline ends. CDR1 is DFQATT and CDR2 is SNEGSKA in the germline V gene (reference sequence).

A few counts support this clonotype. The chain combines TRBV6-2 or TRBV6-3 with TRBJ2-1, with D maybe TRBD2 (5 bases). Trimming pared 5 bases from V and 0 bases from J, leaving 8 bases between. Germline values: CDR1 MNHEY, CDR2 SVGEGT. This CDR3 spans 14 amino acids. The CDR3 spells CASSNGNSYNEQFF. The CDR3 nucleotides are TGTGCCAGCAGTAACGGGAACTCCTACAATGAGCAGTTCTTC.

This clonotype was observed many times. V gene TRBV5-1 combines with J gene TRBJ2-1; D is perhaps TRBD1 (6 bases). CDR1 SGHRS and CDR2 YFSETQ come from the germline V gene. Trimming took 3 bases from V and 2 from J, leaving 12 bases between them. The CDR3 extends over 15 amino acids. In nucleotides, the CDR3 is TGCGCCAGCAGCTCGACAGGCACTCCCTACAATGAGCAGTTCTTC. Amino acid sequence: CASSSTGTPYNEQFF.

The table lists this clonotype with a few counts. The rearrangement joins TRBV11-2 to TRBJ2-3; D remains ambiguous. Germline V gene data show CDR1 as SGHAT and CDR2 as FQNNGV. V was shortened by 0 bases and J by 6 bases, with 10 bases between the two germline ends. This CDR3 contains 14 residues. The CDR3 nucleotides are TGTGCCAGCAGCTTAGAGGCCGGCTGGGATACGCAGTATTTT. Translating gives CASSLEAGWDTQYF.

The rearrangement links TRBV30 to TRBJ1-1; the D is unclear. The CDR3 contains 12 residues. Germline V gives CDR1 GTSNPN, CDR2 SVGIG (reference sequence). V gave up 0 bases and J gave up 11 bases, with 13 bases separating them. CDR3 sequence (DNA): TGTGCCTGGAGTGTACGTTCACCGGCTGCTTTCTTT. As protein: CAWSVRSPAAFF.

The table lists this clonotype with a few counts. The V call is TRBV19, the J call TRBJ2-1; 15 bases match TRBD2. J lost 2 bases, V lost 3 bases, and 2 bases had no gene match. From germline, CDR1 is LNHDA and CDR2 SQIVND (reference sequence). This CDR3 has 17 amino acids. In DNA form, the CDR3 reads TGTGCCAGTAGTATTGGGACTAGCGGGGGGACCTACAATGAGCAGTTCTTC. Protein: CASSIGTSGGTYNEQFF.

In its sample, this clonotype was seen a few times. V gene TRBV28 combines with J gene TRBJ2-3, with 11 bases fitting TRBD2. This CDR3 comprises 16 residues. The ends lost 4 bases at V and 4 bases at J; junction bases unmatched: 7. CDR1 is MDHEN, CDR2 SYDVKM, per germline. The CDR3 DNA reads TGTGCCAGCAGTTCCCCTAGCGGGAGGAGTGCAGATACGCAGTATTTT. Its translation is CASSSPSGRSADTQYF.

This clonotype was detected many times. J is TRBJ1-2 and V is TRBV29-1; 9 positions agree with TRBD1. Looked up from germline, CDR1 is SQVTM and CDR2 is ANQGSEA. V lost 6 bases and J lost 4; bases outside the gene matches: 9. This CDR3 spans 14 amino acids. In nucleotides, the CDR3 is TGCAGCGTACGAGAACGGGGACAGGGCTATGGCTACACCTTC. Protein: CSVRERGQGYGYTF.